This TCR beta chain originates from a study of blood T cell repertoires in COVID-19. Profiled with immunoSEQ multiplex PCR; TCRdb holds only in-frame clones, not every one. The table lists 150,000 to 200,000 clones, around 84% of them singletons. The CDR3 sequence is 17 residues long. In germline, CDR1 is SGHNT, CDR2 YENEEA. V dropped 5 bases and J dropped 0 bases, with 14 bases sitting between them. This TCR came from a man aged 35 to 55 who had recovered from COVID-19. The material sequenced was PBMCs or T cells enriched from blood (not recorded which). The chain uses TRBV11-3 and TRBJ2-6; unclear D gene. The CDR3 spells CASSRGFGPSGANVLTF. In DNA form, the CDR3 reads TGTGCCAGCAGCCGCGGCTTTGGCCCCTCTGGGGCCAACGTCCTGACTTTC.